Listed here are 8 T cell receptor beta chains from one sample, sequenced in a study of blood T cell repertoires in COVID-19. TCRdb's table, derived via immunoSEQ multiplex PCR, lists solely in-frame clones and lacks some. Of about 130,000 clones listed, 85% to 90% were seen once; the top ten hold 4.3%. The specimen sequenced was peripheral blood. The receptor set was obtained from a human donor in a cohort sampled during active COVID-19.

V is TRBV3-1 (or the pseudogene TRBV3-2) and J is TRBJ1-2; possible D gene TRBD1, 5 bases. Germline assignment: CDR1 LGHDT and CDR2 YNNKEL (reference sequence). Trimming removed 0 bases at V and 14 bases at J, with 10 bases between. This CDR3 has 11 amino acids. The CDR3 bases are TGTGCCAGCAGCCAAGAGGGGGGGAAAACCTTC. Protein: CASSQEGGKTF.

The rearrangement links TRBV15 to TRBJ1-1; D is unresolved. The CDR3 is 16 amino acids. Germline V CDR1 and CDR2: LNHNV, YYDKDF (reference sequence). The germline V and J ends were trimmed by 6 bases and 1 base, with 18 bases remaining between them. Here the CDR3 reads CATRNPGGSGNTEAFF. The CDR3 DNA reads as TGTGCCACCAGGAACCCCGGCGGAAGCGGGAACACTGAAGCTTTCTTT.

The chain uses TRBV7-6 and TRBJ2-7, with D tentatively TRBD1 (6 bases). V gave up 5 bases and J gave up 4 bases, with 15 bases separating them. This CDR3 region has 14 residues. Germline lookup yields CDR1 SGHVS and CDR2 FNYEAQ. CDR3 loop: CASSPLRQDYEQYV. CDR3 nucleotides: TGTGCCAGCAGCCCCTTACGACAGGATTACGAGCAGTACGTC.

CDR3 residues: CASGQGNRNEQFF. The DNA for the CDR3 is TGTGCCAGCGGCCAGGGGAATAGGAATGAGCAGTTCTTC. The gene calls are TRBV6-5 and TRBJ2-1; D is possibly TRBD1 (6 bases). This CDR3 comprises 13 residues. V was cut by 8 bases and J by 7 bases, with 15 bases left in between. Per the germline V gene, CDR1 is MNHEY and CDR2 is SVGAGI.

V usage is TRBV27 and J usage is TRBJ2-1, with 11 bases lining up with TRBD2. The junction had 9 bases not matched to a gene; V was cut back by 5 bases and J by 6 bases. The germline V gene encodes CDR1 MNHEY and CDR2 SMNVEV (reference sequence). This CDR3 is built from 16 residues. The CDR3, as DNA: TGTGCCAGCAGTCTATTTAGCGGGAGGGACGGCAATGAGCAGTTCTTC. Residues: CASSLFSGRDGNEQFF.

This clone was detected once. The gene calls are TRBV19 and TRBJ2-5, with D maybe TRBD2 (5 bases). This CDR3 comprises 15 residues. The V gene lost 1 base and the J gene lost 1 base, with 10 bases spanning the gap. Germline CDR1 reads LNHDA; CDR2 reads SQIVND (reference sequence). CDR3 nucleotide sequence: TGTGCCAGTAGTATAGTCCCAGGACTCCAAGAGACCCAGTACTTC. As protein: CASSIVPGLQETQYF. Based on the CDR3 plus reference TRBV19 and TRBJ2-5, the full variable domain is DGGITQSPKYLFRKEGQNVTLSCEQNLNHDAMYWYRQDPGQGLRLIYYSQIVNDFQKGDIAEGYSVSREKKESFPLTVTSAQKNPTAFYLCASSIVPGLQETQYFGPGTRLLVL.

The chain is built from TRBV5-1 and TRBJ2-5; TRBD1 might be the D (6 bases). The CDR3 has 15 residues. Germline V gene lookup returns CDR1 SGHRS and CDR2 YFSETQ. Deletions cut 3 bases from V and 2 bases from J, with 14 bases between. The CDR3 nucleotides are TGCGCCAGCAGCTACTTGGGGGCCCCTCAAGAGACCCAGTACTTC. Encoded protein: CASSYLGAPQETQYF.

The chain carries TRBV11-2 and TRBJ2-7; 7 bases map to TRBD2. Germline V CDR1 and CDR2: SGHAT, FQNNGV. The CDR3 totals 14 residues. V dropped 4 bases and J dropped 2; count of bases not matched to a gene: 5. CDR3 protein: CASSSPGGPYEQYF. The CDR3 DNA is TGTGCCAGCAGCTCCCCGGGGGGTCCCTACGAGCAGTACTTC.